The 27 T cell receptor beta chains below all came from one sample that was sequenced in a study of cytomegalovirus exposure and HLA in healthy donors. Primers: 60 Vbeta forward and 13 Jbeta reverse. The table came from immunoSEQ multiplex PCR; TCRdb's copy has only in-frame clones and leaves some out. The sample holds about 200,000 clones, roughly 84% seen once. The sequenced material came from PBMCs. The receptors derive from a man aged 50 to 59 in good health and CMV-seronegative.

In this sample, this clone turned up once. This chain uses TRBV7-9 with TRBJ1-3; possible D gene TRBD1, 5 bases. CDR1 and CDR2 from the germline V gene are SEHNR and FQNEAQ (reference sequence). The CDR3 is made up of 15 amino acids. V gave up 5 bases and J gave up 4 bases, with 15 bases separating them. CDR3 protein: CASSLVAGKGNTIYF. CDR3 coding DNA: TGTGCCAGCAGCCTAGTGGCAGGGAAAGGAAACACCATATATTTT.

As to this clone: A junction end diverges from the germline sequence, so it may reflect a read error. The CDR3 sequence is CASSPGLAGGDEQFF. The CDR3 DNA sequence: TGTGCTAGCAGCCCTGGACTAGCGGGAGGTGACGAGCAGTTCTTC. This sequence joins TRBV7-7 and TRBJ2-1; 14 bases match TRBD2. Germline assignment: CDR1 SSHAT and CDR2 FNYEAQ (reference sequence). The CDR3 extends over 15 amino acids.

In this sample, this clone turned up a few times. The chain recombines TRBV7-3 with TRBJ2-2; weak D call: TRBD2 (5 bases). V gave up 5 bases and J gave up 1 base, with 11 bases separating them. The CDR3 is made up of 15 amino acids. Germline V CDR1 and CDR2: SGHTA, FQGTGA. The CDR3 reads CASSEWAGNTGELFF. CDR3 nucleotides: TGTGCCAGCAGCGAGTGGGCGGGGAACACCGGGGAGCTGTTTTTT. Full variable domain (missing parts from reference TRBV7-3 and TRBJ2-2): GAGVSQTPSNKVTEKGKYVELRCDPISGHTALYWYRQSLGQGPEFLIYFQGTGAADDSGLPNDRFFAVRPEGSVSTLKIQRTERGDSAVYLCASSEWAGNTGELFFGEGSRLTVL.

The chain carries TRBV5-1 and TRBJ2-1; D is unresolved. This CDR3 spans 14 amino acids. Germline-derived CDR1 and CDR2 are SGHRS and YFSETQ. Trimming took 4 bases from V and 8 from J, leaving 16 bases between them. CDR3 in DNA: TGCGCCAGCAGCCAACCAGCTCTAGGTTATGAGCAGTTCTTC. Translated: CASSQPALGYEQFF.

This clone was seen a single time. The genes are TRBV7-3 and TRBJ2-1, with 7 bases aligning to TRBD1. The CDR3 has 15 residues. J gave up 2 bases and V 5 bases, and 6 bases lay outside the gene matches. Germline V gives CDR1 SGHTA, CDR2 FQGTGA. The CDR3 is CASSQDRTAYNEQFF. The DNA for the CDR3 is TGTGCCAGCAGCCAGGACAGGACAGCCTACAATGAGCAGTTCTTC. The complete variable domain, with remaining parts taken from reference TRBV7-3 and TRBJ2-1, reads GAGVSQTPSNKVTEKGKYVELRCDPISGHTALYWYRQSLGQGPEFLIYFQGTGAADDSGLPNDRFFAVRPEGSVSTLKIQRTERGDSAVYLCASSQDRTAYNEQFFGPGTRLTVL.

The gene calls are TRBV10-2 and TRBJ2-2; D gene unclear. Trimming took off 2 bases at V and 9 bases at J, with 10 bases between the two ends. CDR1 WSHSY and CDR2 SAAADI come from the germline V gene. The CDR3 totals 13 residues. The CDR3 spells CASSEPMMWELFF. CDR3 DNA sequence: TGCGCCAGCAGTGAGCCTATGATGTGGGAGCTGTTTTTT.

The chain recombines TRBV19 with TRBJ2-2; perhaps TRBD2 as D (6 bases). CDR1 LNHDA and CDR2 SQIVND come from the germline V gene (reference sequence). The length of the CDR3 is 18 residues. With 4 bases removed from V and 0 bases from J, the gap between germline ends came to 18 bases. As DNA, the CDR3 is TGTGCCAGTAGTAAATGGGCGGGGCAGCGGGCGAACACCGGGGAGCTGTTTTTT. Its protein product is CASSKWAGQRANTGELFF.

The rearrangement links TRBV7-9 to TRBJ2-1; weak D call: TRBD1 (5 bases). This CDR3 spans 15 amino acids. Trimming pared 1 base from V and 8 bases from J, leaving 15 bases between. The germline V gene has CDR1 SEHNR and CDR2 FQNEAQ (reference sequence). The DNA for the CDR3 is TGTGCCAGCAGCTTAGGACAGCCCCTCGGAGATGAGCAGTTCTTC. The encoded protein is CASSLGQPLGDEQFF.

The genes are TRBV25-1 and TRBJ2-1, with TRBD2 matching 11 bases. Germline values: CDR1 MGHDK, CDR2 SYGVNS. The junction had 5 bases not matched to a gene; V was cut back by 4 bases and J by 6 bases. The CDR3 length is 15 residues. The chain's CDR3 is CASSVTSGSINEQFF. The CDR3 bases are TGTGCCAGCAGTGTTACTAGCGGGAGTATCAATGAGCAGTTCTTC.

The rearrangement links TRBV15 to TRBJ2-1; 13 bases are a match to TRBD2. V trimming: 1 base; J trimming: 8 bases; junction bases outside the gene matches: 11. Germline V CDR1 and CDR2: LNHNV, YYDKDF (reference sequence). This CDR3 comprises 18 residues. CDR3 in DNA: TGTGCCACCAGCAGAGTTCGGACTAGCGGGAGCTCGGGGGATGAGCAGTTCTTC. Amino acids: CATSRVRTSGSSGDEQFF.

The V and J genes are TRBV7-9 and TRBJ2-1; a weak D match, TRBD1 (5 bases). This CDR3 is 15 amino acids long. V gave up 5 bases and J gave up 8 bases, with 19 bases separating them. Germline V gives CDR1 SEHNR, CDR2 FQNEAQ (reference sequence). CDR3 residues: CASSLQGIGRDEQFF. CDR3 bases: TGTGCCAGCAGCCTTCAGGGAATTGGAAGGGATGAGCAGTTCTTC.

The chain has TRBV6-4 and TRBJ2-5, with D perhaps matching TRBD1 (5 bases). The J call may be incorrect, as the DNA end agrees better with TRBJ2-7. This CDR3 has 15 residues. Per germline, CDR1 MRHNA and CDR2 SNTAGT. The CDR3 reads CASSDSHGAKNEQYF. The CDR3, as DNA: TGTGCCAGCAGTGACAGTCATGGGGCGAAGAACGAGCAGTACTTC.

The chain combines TRBV12-5 with TRBJ2-1; 16 bases line up with TRBD2. The CDR3 contains 21 residues. V lost 0 bases, J lost 1 base, and 9 bases stayed unmatched. Germline CDR1 is LGHNT and CDR2 is FRNRAP. The CDR3 nucleotides are TGTGCTAGTGGTTTGGTACTGAGGGGACTAGCGGGAGGGGGGTCCTACAATGAGCAGTTCTTC. Its translation is CASGLVLRGLAGGGSYNEQFF. The whole variable domain, filled in from reference TRBV12-5 and TRBJ2-1, reads DARVTQTPRHKVTEMGQEVTMRCQPILGHNTVFWYRQTMMQGLELLAYFRNRAPLDDSGMPKDRFSAEMPDATLATLKIQPSEPRDSAVYFCASGLVLRGLAGGGSYNEQFFGPGTRLTVL.

The J gene is TRBJ2-7, the V gene TRBV28, with TRBD1 identical over 7 bases. Per germline, CDR1 MDHEN and CDR2 SYDVKM. The CDR3 is 15 amino acids. V lost 4 bases and J lost 2; bases outside the gene matches: 8. The CDR3: CASSSIGQVPYEQYF. The CDR3, as DNA: TGTGCCAGCAGTTCAATAGGACAGGTACCCTACGAGCAGTACTTC. Full variable domain (missing parts from reference TRBV28 and TRBJ2-7): DVKVTQSSRYLVKRTGEKVFLECVQDMDHENMFWYRQDPGLGLRLIYFSYDVKMKEKGDIPEGYSVSREKKERFSLILESASTNQTSMYLCASSSIGQVPYEQYFGPGTRLTVT.

V and J are TRBV11-2 and TRBJ2-1, with TRBD2 identical over 7 bases. In germline, CDR1 is SGHAT, CDR2 FQNNGV. This CDR3 is built from 17 residues. J was trimmed by 0 bases and V by 2 bases; bases with no gene match: 7. This CDR3 is CASSLTIAGSSYNEQFF. The CDR3 nucleotides are TGTGCCAGCAGCTTAACGATAGCGGGTAGCTCCTACAATGAGCAGTTCTTC.

The chain joins TRBV5-1 to TRBJ2-3; TRBD2 matches at 10 bases. The J segment lost 4 bases and the V segment lost 0 bases, leaving 8 bases of the junction unmatched. This CDR3 is built from 17 residues. Germline lookup yields CDR1 SGHRS and CDR2 YFSETQ. The CDR3 DNA follows: TGCGCCAGCAGCTTGGAAGCGGGAGGGGGGGGGCCAGATACGCAGTATTTT. It translates to CASSLEAGGGGPDTQYF.

The V call is TRBV30, the J call TRBJ2-1, with 14 nucleotides matching TRBD2. Trimming cost V 7 bases and J 6 bases; bases outside gene matches: 2. CDR1 and CDR2 from the germline V gene are GTSNPN and SVGIG (reference sequence). The CDR3 consists of 13 residues. The CDR3 DNA reads TGTGCCTTGACTAGCGGGAGGGCCAATGAGCAGTTCTTC. Encoded protein: CALTSGRANEQFF.

The J gene is TRBJ2-3, the V gene TRBV7-6, with a tentative D call TRBD1 (6 bases). This CDR3 spans 16 amino acids. Trimming pared 3 bases from V and 2 bases from J, leaving 15 bases between. Germline-derived CDR1 and CDR2 are SGHVS and FNYEAQ. The DNA of the CDR3 is TGTGCCAGCAGCTTTGGCTTTACAGGGACCACAGATACGCAGTATTTT. This translates into CASSFGFTGTTDTQYF.

The V gene is TRBV5-4, the J gene TRBJ1-1; 7 nucleotides agree with TRBD1. This CDR3 has 15 amino acids. V lost 1 base, J lost 6 bases, and 9 bases stayed unmatched. Looked up from germline, CDR1 is SGHNT and CDR2 is YYREEE (reference sequence). CDR3 residues: CASSLSNRGEAEAFF. The CDR3 region has the DNA TGTGCCAGCAGCTTGAGTAACAGGGGAGAGGCTGAAGCTTTCTTT. Based on the CDR3 plus reference TRBV5-4 and TRBJ1-1, the full variable domain is ETGVTQSPTHLIKTRGQQVTLRCSSQSGHNTVSWYQQALGQGPQFIFQYYREEENGRGNFPPRFSGLQFPNYSSELNVNALELDDSALYLCASSLSNRGEAEAFFGQGTRLTVV.

The V call is TRBV19, the J call TRBJ2-7; D remains ambiguous. V was shortened by 1 base and J by 2 bases, with 9 bases between the two germline ends. CDR1 and CDR2 from the germline V gene are LNHDA and SQIVND (reference sequence). The CDR3 runs to 14 residues. The CDR3 DNA sequence: TGTGCCAGTAGTATAGTACCAGGTCCCTACGAGCAGTACTTC. Protein sequence: CASSIVPGPYEQYF.

The V call is TRBV2, the J call TRBJ2-7, with a weak D call TRBD2 (6 bases). Trimming removed 2 bases from V and 5 bases from J, with 16 bases in between. This CDR3 has 15 amino acids. Germline CDR1 reads SNHLY; CDR2 reads FYNNEI. CDR3 sequence reads: CASSEIGTSYDEQYF. Here the CDR3 DNA reads TGTGCCAGCAGTGAAATTGGGACTTCCTACGACGAGCAGTACTTC.

CDR3 in DNA: TGTGCCAGCAGTTGGACTAGAAATGAGCAGTTCTTC. This sequence encodes CASSWTRNEQFF. This chain joins TRBV5-8 and TRBJ2-1; 7 bases map to TRBD2. Trimming removed 5 bases from V and 7 bases from J; junction bases left unmatched: 3. The CDR3 extends over 12 amino acids. The germline V gene encodes CDR1 SGHTS and CDR2 YDEGEE.

V and J are TRBV19 and TRBJ2-3; 10 bases align to TRBD1. J was trimmed by 6 bases and V by 8 bases; bases with no gene match: 8. Germline assignment: CDR1 LNHDA and CDR2 SQIVND (reference sequence). The CDR3 spans 14 residues. CDR3 nucleotide sequence: TGTGCCAGTCAGGACAGGGGGTACGTTGATACGCAGTATTTT. It codes for CASQDRGYVDTQYF.

This rearrangement joins TRBV28 to TRBJ2-7, with D perhaps TRBD1 (6 bases). Germline V gene sequence: CDR1 MDHEN, CDR2 SYDVKM. CDR3 length: 14 residues. Trimming cost V 2 bases and J 4 bases, with 12 bases left between them. Written as DNA, the CDR3 is TGTGCCAGCAGTTTACCCGGGACACTTTACGAGCAGTACTTC. Amino acids: CASSLPGTLYEQYF.

CDR3 in amino acids: CASSVDSGSVYEQYF. CDR3 nucleotide sequence: TGTGCCAGCAGCGTAGATAGCGGGAGCGTCTACGAGCAGTACTTC. This sequence joins TRBV9 and TRBJ2-7; 9 nucleotides line up with TRBD2. CDR3 size: 15 residues. J was trimmed by 3 bases and V by 0 bases; bases with no gene match: 4. Germline CDR1 and CDR2: SGDLS and YYNGEE.

The chain is built from TRBV9 and TRBJ2-7; 8 nucleotides match TRBD1. Losses at the gene ends were 0 bases for V and 1 base for J; bases not matched to a gene: 3. The CDR3 extends over 15 amino acids. Looked up from germline, CDR1 is SGDLS and CDR2 is YYNGEE. DNA for the CDR3: TGTGCCAGCAGCGTAGGACAGGGGACGTCCTACGAGCAGTACTTC. Encoded protein: CASSVGQGTSYEQYF.

The chain has TRBV6-6 and TRBJ2-1; TRBD2 matches at 11 bases. Looked up from germline, CDR1 is MNHNY and CDR2 is SVGAGI (reference sequence). J was trimmed by 7 bases and V by 10 bases; bases with no gene match: 12. The CDR3 contains 15 residues. The CDR3 spells CATRTSGSQGNEQFF. The CDR3, as DNA: TGTGCCACTAGGACTAGCGGGTCGCAAGGGAATGAGCAGTTCTTC.